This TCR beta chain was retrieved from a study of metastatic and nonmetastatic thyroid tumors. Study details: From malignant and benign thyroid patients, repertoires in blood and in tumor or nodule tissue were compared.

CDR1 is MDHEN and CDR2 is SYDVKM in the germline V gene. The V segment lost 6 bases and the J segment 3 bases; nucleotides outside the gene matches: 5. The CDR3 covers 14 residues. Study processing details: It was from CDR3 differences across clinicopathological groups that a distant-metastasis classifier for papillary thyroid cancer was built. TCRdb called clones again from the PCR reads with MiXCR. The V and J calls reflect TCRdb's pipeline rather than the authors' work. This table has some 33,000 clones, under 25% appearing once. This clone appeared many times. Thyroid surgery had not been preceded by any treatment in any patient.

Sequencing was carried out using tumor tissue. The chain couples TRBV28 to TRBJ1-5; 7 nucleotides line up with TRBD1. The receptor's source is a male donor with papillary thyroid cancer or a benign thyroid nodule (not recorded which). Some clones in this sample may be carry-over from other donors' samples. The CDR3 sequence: CASSRDRDNQPQHF. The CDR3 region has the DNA TGTGCCAGCAGCCGGGACAGAGACAATCAGCCCCAGCATTTT.